These 24 T cell receptor beta chains share one sample of origin, sequenced in a study of tumor-infiltrating lymphocytes in primary liver carcinoma. Co-extraction of RNA and DNA was performed on about 18-33 mg of unsorted bulk tissue. From roughly 470 ng total RNA, TCR beta cDNA was generated with a primer in the constant region. ARM-PCR, slightly modified, supplied the TCR beta libraries through three nested multiplex PCR rounds. Both of the initial two PCR rounds ran for around 9 cycles and employed TRBV1-TRBV30 forward primers alongside a C-beta reverse primer. TCRdb itself ran the multiplex PCR reads through MiXCR, one entry per CDR3 protein. The data show about 92,000 distinct CDR3 sequences, with 65% to 70% seen just once and under 30% held by the top ten. Sequencing used tumor-adjacent normal liver tissue. The receptors derive from a man in his forties with primary liver carcinoma and hepatitis B virus infection.

Comments on this clonotype: A read error may produce the germline difference seen at one junction end. V usage is TRBV4-1 and J usage is TRBJ2-3; D is tentatively TRBD1 or TRBD2 (6 bases each). The CDR3 length is 20 residues. In germline, CDR1 is MGHRA, CDR2 YSYEKL. The CDR3 nucleotides are TGCGCCAGCAGCCAACAAGGGGGTGGGAGGTCTAGAGCTAGCACAGATACGCAATATTTT. Amino acid sequence: CASSQQGGGRSRASTDTQYF.

A remark on this clonotype: A much larger clonotype is one base distant, so this may be a read error. This rearrangement joins TRBV12-3 or TRBV12-4 to TRBJ2-6; D might be TRBD1 (5 bases). The CDR3 is 14 residues long. DNA for the CDR3: TGTGCCAGCAGTTCCCCGCCTGGGGCCAACCTCCTGACTTTC. Its translation: CASSSPPGANLLTF.

The genes are TRBV28 and TRBJ2-7; maybe TRBD1 (6 bases). V lost 6 bases, J lost 0 bases, and 18 bases lay in between. This CDR3 is 16 amino acids long. Germline V gene data show CDR1 as MDHEN and CDR2 as SYDVKM. CDR3 bases: TGTGCCAGCAGCTCCCTCCAACAGGGTTACTCCTACGAGCAGTACTTC. Amino acids: CASSSLQQGYSYEQYF.

Remarks on this clonotype: Germline is not matched at one junction end, which may reflect a read error. The chain is built from TRBV11-2 and TRBJ1-5; no firm D call. The germline CDR1 and CDR2 sequences are SGHAT and FQNNGV. This CDR3 contains 17 residues. The CDR3 nucleotides read TGTGCCAGCAGCTTAGGGGGAGACACCTATAGCAATCAGCCCAAGCATTTT. Translating gives CASSLGGDTYSNQPKHF. The full variable domain, with the rest looked up from reference TRBV11-2 and TRBJ1-5, is EAGVAQSPRYKIIEKRQSVAFWCNPISGHATLYWYQQILGQGPKLLIQFQNNGVVDDSQLPKDRFSAERLKGVDSTLKIQPAKLEDSAVYLCASSLGGDTYSNQPKHFGDGTRLSIL.

The sample holds many counts of this clonotype. The V and J genes are TRBV5-4 and TRBJ2-5; TRBD2 matches at 8 bases. V was pared by 4 bases and J by 2 bases, with 4 bases of the junction left unmatched. Germline lookup yields CDR1 SGHNT and CDR2 YYREEE (reference sequence). The CDR3 has 14 amino acids. The CDR3 here is CASSVGLVQETQYF. In DNA form, the CDR3 reads TGTGCCAGCAGCGTGGGACTAGTTCAAGAGACCCAGTACTTC.

In regard to this clonotype: A read error may explain this, as a much larger clone is one base away. The rearrangement uses TRBV6-1 and TRBJ2-3; the D gene is possibly TRBD1 (5 bases). The CDR3 contains 16 residues. V gave up 6 bases and J gave up 1 base, with 17 bases separating them. CDR1 is MNHNS and CDR2 is SASEGT in the germline V gene. The CDR3 coding sequence is TGTGCCAGCAGCCGCGACCATCTCAGGGGCACAGATACGCAGTATTTT. It codes for CASSRDHLRGTDTQYF.

Ten or more counts support this clonotype. V gene TRBV6-6 combines with J gene TRBJ2-3; TRBD1 aligns across 7 bases. Germline lookup yields CDR1 MNHNY and CDR2 SVGAGI (reference sequence). With 5 bases clipped from V and 2 bases from J, the junction kept 7 bases outside the gene matches. The CDR3 runs to 15 residues. The CDR3 coding sequence is TGTGCCAGCAGTCTCGGACAGGTGTACACAGATACGCAGTATTTT. Residues: CASSLGQVYTDTQYF.

A note on this clonotype: Mismatch with germline at one junction end may stem from a read error. The V and J genes are TRBV12-3 or TRBV12-4 and TRBJ2-7; TRBD2 matches 11 bases. This CDR3 is 16 amino acids long. The CDR3 DNA sequence: TGTGCTAGCAGTATATTAGCGGGAGGGCCTCCCTACGAGCAATACTTC. Its protein is CASSILAGGPPYEQYF.

The V call is TRBV20-1, the J call TRBJ1-1, with 7 bases that match TRBD1. Germline CDR1 is DFQATT and CDR2 is SNEGSKA (reference sequence). V trimming: 0 bases; J trimming: 6 bases; junction bases outside the gene matches: 7. This CDR3 comprises 14 residues. The CDR3 DNA reads as TGCAGTGCTAGAGAGAGAGGGGGCTGGCCTGAAGCTTTCTTT. This translates into CSARERGGWPEAFF.

As to this clonotype: This may be a read error: a much more frequent sequence differs by one nucleotide. The chain carries TRBV7-9 and TRBJ2-1; 9 bases agree with TRBD2. The germline CDR1 and CDR2 sequences are SEHNR and FQNEAQ (reference sequence). V was clipped by 8 bases and J by 9 bases; unmatched bases: 14. This CDR3 has 15 amino acids. The CDR3 DNA is TGTGCCAGCGAGCTTAGCGGGAGACGGATTGGTGAGCAGTTCTTC. Amino acid sequence: CASELSGRRIGEQFF.

Concerning this clonotype itself: This may stem from a read error, because a much larger clone lies one nucleotide away. V gene TRBV12-3 or TRBV12-4 combines with J gene TRBJ1-2, with D possibly TRBD1 on 5 matching bases. The CDR3 contains 15 residues. CDR3 residues: CASSLVGERDYDYTF. CDR3 coding DNA: TGTGCCAGCAGTTTAGTGGGTGAGAGGGACTATGACTACACCTTC.

A word on this clonotype: Likely a read error: the CDR3 ends without its conserved phenylalanine or tryptophan. V is TRBV28 and J is TRBJ1-1; D unresolved. Trimming took off 2 bases at V and 7 bases at J, with 8 bases between the two ends. Germline assignment: CDR1 MDHEN and CDR2 SYDVKM. This CDR3 is 12 amino acids long. The CDR3 spells CASSLKALEAFS. The DNA of the CDR3 is TGTGCCAGCAGTTTAAAGGCCCTTGAAGCTTTCTCT.

CDR3 loop: CASSLISLFQEEQYF. In DNA, the CDR3 is TGTGCCAGCAGCTTGATATCTTTGTTTCAGGAGGAGCAGTACTTC. The chain is built from TRBV11-2 and TRBJ2-7; D unresolved. The CDR3 runs 15 residues. The germline gives CDR1 SGHAT, CDR2 FQNNGV. The ends were cut back, 3 bases at V and 7 bases at J, with 19 bases in the middle.

On this clonotype itself: A much larger clone is a single base away; this may be a read error. The chain has TRBV5-4 and TRBJ2-3; D is ambiguous. Germline loops: CDR1 SGHNT, CDR2 YYREEE (reference sequence). The CDR3 has 12 amino acids. The V gene lost 5 bases and the J gene lost 6 bases, with 10 bases spanning the gap. As DNA, the CDR3 is TGTGCCAGCAGATCGCCCTTGGATACGCAGTATTTT. Its translation: CASRSPLDTQYF.

This clonotype was seen ten or more times. Written as DNA, the CDR3 is TGTGCCATCACATTCGTAGCGGGAAGCTCCTACAATGAGCAGTTCTTC. Amino acid sequence: CAITFVAGSSYNEQFF. The J gene is TRBJ2-1, the V gene TRBV10-3; 8 bases map to TRBD2. The germline V gene encodes CDR1 ENHRY and CDR2 SYGVKD. Unmatched junction bases numbered 8, after V lost 7 bases and J lost 0 bases. The CDR3 has 16 amino acids.

The rearrangement joins TRBV11-2 to TRBJ2-7; D uncertain. The DNA end favors TRBJ2-1, so the J call may be wrong. The CDR3 is made up of 13 amino acids. CDR1 SGHAT and CDR2 FQNNGV come from the germline V gene. CDR3 bases: TGTGCCAGCAGCCTAGGCCCGAAGTACGAGCAGTTCTTC. This translates into CASSLGPKYEQFF.

The chain has TRBV19 and TRBJ2-7; D possibly corresponds to TRBD1 (6 bases). This CDR3 contains 13 residues. Per the germline V gene, CDR1 is LNHDA and CDR2 is SQIVND (reference sequence). V was shortened by 5 bases and J by 3 bases, with 11 bases between the two germline ends. CDR3 DNA sequence: TGTGCCAGTAGTGCCTCGACAGGCTACGAGCAGTACTTC. This encodes CASSASTGYEQYF.

The chain recombines TRBV6-2 or TRBV6-3 with TRBJ2-7; 8 bases match TRBD2. The CDR3 runs 16 residues. Germline loops: CDR1 MNHEY, CDR2 SVGEGT. Unmatched junction bases numbered 14, after V lost 10 bases and J lost 0 bases. The CDR3 DNA is TGTGCCAACAGCCCTTATGGACTAGCAGCCTCCTACGAGCAGTACTTC. This translates into CANSPYGLAASYEQYF.

This clonotype came up many times. J is TRBJ1-5 and V is TRBV12-5; D perhaps matches TRBD1 (6 bases). In germline, CDR1 is LGHNT, CDR2 FRNRAP. The CDR3 has 13 amino acids. The V end lost 6 bases, the J end lost 2 bases, and 8 bases lay between the germline ends. CDR3 amino acids: CASGQGGNQPQHF. CDR3 bases: TGTGCTAGTGGACAGGGAGGCAATCAGCCCCAGCATTTT.

With regard to this clonotype: The junction differs from germline at one of its ends, possibly a read error. The chain uses TRBV4-1 and TRBJ2-1, with a possible D match to TRBD1 (6 bases). From germline, CDR1 is MGHRA and CDR2 YSYEKL. The CDR3 contains 17 residues. In DNA, the CDR3 is TGTACCAGCAGCCAAGATTGGAGCGGAAGGGGGTTCGATGAGCAGTTCTTC. Translation: CTSSQDWSGRGFDEQFF.

About this clonotype itself: This could be a read error, since a much larger clone is one nucleotide away. The genes are TRBV4-1 and TRBJ1-2, with TRBD1 identical over 7 bases. The CDR3 is 15 amino acids. CDR1 is MGHRA, CDR2 YSYEKL, per germline. The CDR3 region is CASSPQQGQNYDYTF. The CDR3 bases are TGCGCCAGCAGCCCACAACAGGGACAGAACTATGACTACACCTTC.

DNA for the CDR3: TGCGGGGGGCAGACCTACGTAGATACGCAGTATTTT. It is translated as CGGQTYVDTQYF. This chain connects TRBV29-1 to TRBJ2-3; tentatively, D is TRBD1 or TRBD2 (6 bases each). This CDR3 is 12 amino acids long. Germline V lookup: CDR1 SQVTM, CDR2 ANQGSEA.

Comments on this clonotype: A much more abundant neighbour one base away suggests this may be a read error. The chain has TRBV14 and TRBJ2-3; D tentatively reads TRBD1 or TRBD2 (6 bases each). This CDR3 contains 15 residues. Germline lookup yields CDR1 SGHDN and CDR2 FVKESK. This CDR3 reads CTSSQDQTGRDTQYF. The CDR3 DNA is TGTACCAGCAGCCAAGACCAAACAGGGAGGGATACGCAGTATTTT.

This clonotype appeared a few times. A read error may explain this, as a much larger clone is one base away. V is TRBV29-1 and J is TRBJ2-5; D unclear. V was cut by 7 bases and J by 4 bases, with 16 bases left in between. CDR3 length: 13 amino acids. Germline V lookup: CDR1 SQVTM, CDR2 ANQGSEA. The CDR3 coding sequence is TGCAGCGCTGTTAACAGCCTAAGAGAGACCCAGTACTTC. Translated, it gives CSAVNSLRETQYF.